This TCR beta chain was recovered during a study of T cell responses to AZD1222 COVID-19 vaccine. The assay was immunoSEQ multiplex PCR, and TCRdb's table has in-frame clones only and misses some. This sample has more than 90,000 clones, with 86% found just once. Whole-study findings and limits: Close to half of spike-specific TCRs reportedly recognize unmutated variant regions.

Second-dose intervals of approximately 4 or approximately 12 weeks were pooled. To note about this clone: Its antigen is as yet unknown.

J gave up 5 bases and V 4 bases, and 11 bases lay outside the gene matches. Germline lookup yields CDR1 KGHSH and CDR2 LQKENI. This CDR3 has 16 amino acids. The material sequenced was peripheral blood, taken 28 days after the second AZD1222 dose. The rearrangement uses TRBV18 and TRBJ2-7; 10 bases are a match to TRBD1. This clonotype was obtained from an adult who received the AZD1222 COVID-19 vaccine. CDR3 residues: CASSRSRDRGGHEQYF. Written as DNA, the CDR3 is TGTGCCAGCTCACGGTCCCGGGACAGGGGTGGCCACGAGCAGTACTTC. Full variable domain (outside the CDR3, taken from reference TRBV18 and TRBJ2-7): NAGVMQNPRHLVRRRGQEARLRCSPMKGHSHVYWYRQLPEEGLKFMVYLQKENIIDESGMPKERFSAEFPKEGPSILRIQQVVRGDSAAYFCASSRSRDRGGHEQYFGPGTRLTVT.